This note documents a single T cell receptor beta chain sequence. The CDR3 has 16 amino acids. V lost 8 bases, J lost 0 bases, and 11 bases stayed unmatched. Germline values: CDR1 MNHEY, CDR2 SMNVEV (reference sequence). Here immunoSEQ multiplex PCR was the method, and the copy in TCRdb shows in-frame clones only, minus some. The sample includes some 310,000 clones, roughly 86% seen only once; the top ten take roughly a tenth. This sample stems from a study of blood T cell repertoires in COVID-19. The sequence was collected from a woman in her thirties who had recovered from COVID-19. Sequenced material: PBMCs or T cells enriched from blood (not recorded which). This chain joins TRBV27 and TRBJ2-3; 7 bases agree with TRBD2. This chain's CDR3 is CASASGAGSSTDTQYF. As DNA, the CDR3 is TGTGCCAGCGCGAGTGGAGCGGGATCTAGCACAGATACGCAGTATTTT.